These T cell receptor beta chains were read from a single sample in a study of identical twins. A single record per CDR3 protein comes from TCRdb applying MiXCR to the 5' RACE reads. Here the sample spans roughly 1.6 million distinct CDR3 sequences, under 35% being singletons. The sequenced material came from cord blood. The receptor set was obtained from a newborn girl in good health. Each CDR3 is given with its conserved first and last residue. The D gene is left open where the match is weak. The size field is filled for only some rows; it gives once, few, many or a size class.

D gene | clone size | J gene | V gene | CDR3 DNA | CDR3 protein
TRBD2 | NA | TRBJ2-5 | TRBV5-1 | TGCGCCAGCAGCTTGGCCGGGACTACCAATGAGCAGTACTTC | CASSLAGTTNEQYF
NA | NA | TRBJ2-7 | TRBV21-1 | TGTGCCAGCAGCAAAGATTGGGGACTAGCGACCGACGAGCAGTACTTC | CASSKDWGLATDEQYF
NA | few | TRBJ1-2 | TRBV21-1 | TGTGCCAGCAGCGCCCATCAGGGGGCTCCCTATGGCTACACCTTC | CASSAHQGAPYGYTF
NA | NA | TRBJ2-3 | TRBV27 | TGTGCCAGCAGTTTATCTTTCGAGCGCACAGATACGCAGTATTTT | CASSLSFERTDTQYF
TRBD1 | NA | TRBJ2-7 | TRBV28 | TGTGCCAGCAGTCCAACTGACAGGGGATTCACCTACGAGCAGTACTTC | CASSPTDRGFTYEQYF
NA | many | TRBJ2-7 | TRBV5-1 | TGCGCCAGCAGCACACAAGGACAGACAGTCTACGAGCAGTACTTC | CASSTQGQTVYEQYF
TRBD2 | few | TRBJ2-3 | TRBV4-2 | TGTGCCAGCAGCCAACTTTCTAGCGGGAGGACAGATACGCAGTATTTT | CASSQLSSGRTDTQYF
NA | NA | TRBJ1-4 | TRBV7-9 | TGTGCCAGCAGCTTAGACGATATGTGGGCAGGGGTTGGTGAAAAACTGTTTTTT | CASSLDDMWAGVGEKLFF
TRBD1 | many | TRBJ2-7 | TRBV20-1 | TGCAGTGCTAGAGCAGGGGGCTACGAGCAGTACTTC | CSARAGGYEQYF
TRBD2 | few | TRBJ2-7 | TRBV12-3/TRBV12-4 | TGTGCCAGCAGTTTCGTACTAGCGACCTACGAGCAGTACTTC | CASSFVLATYEQYF
NA | NA | TRBJ2-1 | TRBV6-5 | TGTGCCAGCAGTTACTTTGGTGGGGGTTCCTACAATGAGCAGTTCTTC | CASSYFGGGSYNEQFF
NA | few | TRBJ1-1 | TRBV6-2/TRBV6-3 | TGTGCCAGCAGTTATTGGGGCAGGGCAGGGACTGAAGCTTTCTTT | CASSYWGRAGTEAFF
TRBD1 | few | TRBJ1-1 | TRBV29-1 | TGCAGCGTTGTGAGACAGGGGATCACTGAAGCTTTCTTT | CSVVRQGITEAFF
NA | NA | TRBJ2-2 | TRBV2 | TGTGCCAGCAGTTTACAGGGCTCTTCGAACACCGGGGAGCTGTTTTTT | CASSLQGSSNTGELFF
TRBD1 | few | TRBJ1-1 | TRBV4-2 | TGTGCCAGCAGCCAAGCGGGTAGGGGGCGGCTGAACACTGAAGCTTTCTTT | CASSQAGRGRLNTEAFF
NA | few | TRBJ2-5 | TRBV20-1 | TGCAGTGCTAGTGAGCGGGTACAGTACTTC | CSASERVQYF
TRBD1 | few | TRBJ1-4 | TRBV7-2 | TGTGCCAGCAGCTCCCCGACAGGGTTTACTGAAAAACTGTTTTTT | CASSSPTGFTEKLFF
NA | few | TRBJ2-1 | TRBV28 | TGTGCCAGCAGTTTAGGGGGACGGACAAACAATGAGCAGTTCTTC | CASSLGGRTNNEQFF
NA | once | TRBJ2-7 | TRBV11-2 | TGTGCCGGCAGCTTTACGCCCTACGAGCAGTACTTC | CAGSFTPYEQYF
NA | few | TRBJ2-1 | TRBV28 | TGTGCCAGCAGTCCCAATACTAGGGAGGTAAATGAGCAGTTCTTC | CASSPNTREVNEQFF
NA | few | TRBJ1-5 | TRBV10-2 | TGCGCCAGCAGTGAGCCGGGGTCTAATCAGCCCCAGCATTTT | CASSEPGSNQPQHF
NA | many | TRBJ1-4 | TRBV3-1 | TGTGCCAGCAGCCGACCTAATGAAAAACTGTTTTTT | CASSRPNEKLFF
NA | NA | TRBJ2-3 | TRBV5-6 | TGTGCCAGCAGTACCGGGACGGAAACAGATACGCAGTATTTT | CASSTGTETDTQYF
NA | few | TRBJ2-7 | TRBV20-1 | TGCAGTGCTAGAACTCGGGACCGCCCCTACGAGCAGTACTTC | CSARTRDRPYEQYF
NA | few | TRBJ2-3 | TRBV6-1 | TGTGCCAGCGAGTTTACCCGGGGCACAGATACGCAGTATTTT | CASEFTRGTDTQYF
NA | few | TRBJ2-5 | TRBV6-5 | TGTGCCAGCAGTTACAGGGGTGTACAAGAGACCCAGTACTTC | CASSYRGVQETQYF
NA | NA | TRBJ2-7 | TRBV19 | TGTGCCAGTAGTACAGGGGTGGGGTACTACGAGCAGTACTTC | CASSTGVGYYEQYF
TRBD2 | NA | TRBJ2-2 | TRBV25-1 | TGTGCCAGCAGTGAATGGGGGAGGGAGTACACCGGGGAGCTGTTTTTT | CASSEWGREYTGELFF
TRBD1 | once | TRBJ1-5 | TRBV20-1 | TGCAATGCGACAGACAGGGGAATCAATCAGCCCCAGCATTTT | CNATDRGINQPQHF